This TCR beta chain was sequenced during a study of cytomegalovirus exposure and HLA in healthy donors. The CDR3 is 15 residues long. The V gene's germline CDR1 is SGHRS and CDR2 YFSETQ. Trimming removed 2 bases from V and 3 bases from J; junction bases left unmatched: 4. The primer mix had 60 Vbeta and 13 Jbeta primers. The data were produced by immunoSEQ multiplex PCR, yet TCRdb's version contains in-frame clones alone and is incomplete. The sample records 130,000 or so clones, approximately 82% being singletons. The sequence was obtained from a woman aged 40-49 years in good health and CMV-seronegative. The chain couples TRBV5-1 to TRBJ1-4, with TRBD1 matching 7 bases. The sample consisted of PBMCs. The CDR3 loop reads CASSFMGQPNEKLFF. CDR3 in DNA: TGCGCCAGCAGCTTCATGGGACAGCCTAATGAAAAACTGTTTTTT.